This entry is about one T cell receptor beta chain. Its antigen is currently unknown. CDR1 and CDR2 from the germline V gene are SGHTA and FQGNSA. V shed 1 base and J shed 7 bases, with 7 bases lying between them. CDR3 length equals 12 residues. The sample belongs to a study of cytomegalovirus exposure and HLA in healthy donors. Whole-study findings and limits: A classifier reportedly called cytomegalovirus status with high sensitivity and specificity. Later on, analysis showed that most CMV-associated TCR beta chains appeared to be HLA-restricted.

The PCR made use of 60 Vbeta and 13 Jbeta primers. Generated by immunoSEQ multiplex PCR, the TCRdb table keeps only in-frame clones and is missing some. Altogether over 90,000 clones are present, 64% being singletons, with the ten largest covering roughly 3.2%. This receptor was identified in a man in his 60s in good health and CMV-seronegative. This chain uses TRBV7-2 with TRBJ1-1; D remains ambiguous. The sample comprised PBMCs. CDR3 sequence: CASSLVGSEAFF. In DNA, the CDR3 is TGTGCCAGCAGCTTAGTTGGGAGTGAAGCTTTCTTT.